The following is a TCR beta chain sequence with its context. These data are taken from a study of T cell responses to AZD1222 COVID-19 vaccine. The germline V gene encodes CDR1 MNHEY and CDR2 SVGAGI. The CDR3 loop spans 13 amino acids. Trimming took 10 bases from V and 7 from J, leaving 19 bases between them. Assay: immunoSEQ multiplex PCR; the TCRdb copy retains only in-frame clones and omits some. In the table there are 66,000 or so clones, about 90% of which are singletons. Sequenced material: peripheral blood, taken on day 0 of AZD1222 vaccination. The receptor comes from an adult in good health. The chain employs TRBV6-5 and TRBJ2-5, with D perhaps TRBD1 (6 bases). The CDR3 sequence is CATLAAGVGTQYF. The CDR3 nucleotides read TGTGCCACCCTGGCCGCAGGGGTGGGGACCCAGTACTTC.